This entry lists 4 T cell receptor beta chains sequenced from one sample in a study of T cell responses to AZD1222 COVID-19 vaccine. Profiling relied on immunoSEQ multiplex PCR, and the TCRdb table lists in-frame clones only, not all of them. The sample has over 120,000 clones, roughly 84% seen once. Source: peripheral blood, taken 28 days after the second AZD1222 dose. All receptors derive from an adult who received the AZD1222 COVID-19 vaccine.

Here the CDR3 DNA reads TGTGCCAGCAGCCAAGGACAGGGCCTAGCGGCCGGTACGCAGTATTTT. Translating gives CASSQGQGLAAGTQYF. The V and J genes are TRBV3-1 (or the pseudogene TRBV3-2) and TRBJ2-3; D tentatively fits TRBD1 or TRBD2 (7 bases each). Germline values: CDR1 LGHDT, CDR2 YNNKEL (reference sequence). The length of the CDR3 is 16 residues. V lost 1 base, J lost 8 bases, and 19 bases lay in between.

V usage is TRBV12-3 or TRBV12-4 and J usage is TRBJ1-1; no firm D call. The CDR3 totals 12 residues. V was clipped by 5 bases and J by 7 bases, with 11 bases between them. The CDR3 loop reads CASSPLTYEAFF. In DNA, the CDR3 is TGTGCCAGCAGTCCATTGACTTATGAAGCTTTCTTT.

This clone was recorded once. The chain couples TRBV5-4 to TRBJ2-7, with 9 positions matching TRBD1. This CDR3 spans 19 amino acids. Germline-derived CDR1 and CDR2 are SGHNT and YYREEE (reference sequence). The V gene end was trimmed by 6 bases and the J gene end by 1 base; junction bases not matched to a gene: 20. In DNA, the CDR3 is TGTGCCAGCACCCTCGCGCCGGGACAGGGTGTTCCAGTTTCCTACGAGCAGTACTTC. Protein product: CASTLAPGQGVPVSYEQYF.

The V and J genes are TRBV7-2 and TRBJ1-2, with a possible D match to TRBD1 (5 bases). V dropped 1 base and J dropped 5 bases, with 11 bases sitting between them. The V gene's germline CDR1 is SGHTA and CDR2 FQGNSA. The CDR3 has 14 residues. Here the CDR3 DNA reads TGTGCCAGCAGCTTAGGTGGGACCGTTTATGGCTACACCTTC. Residues: CASSLGGTVYGYTF.